This T cell receptor beta chain was found in a study of OX40 agonist ivuxolimab in advanced cancers. Turning to the study itself: An anti-OX40 (CD134) antibody with agonistic activity, ivuxolimab, was administered to patients. Hepatocellular carcinoma, melanoma, renal cell or head and neck cancer affected the dose-escalation patients. Notes on the study in general: Low normalized T-cell clonal expansion also characterized some of the nonresponders. Expanded clones belonging to CD8+ T cells outnumbered, on average, those of CD4+.

Worth noting for this clone: Its antigen is not identified.

Clones were sequenced by immunoSEQ multiplex PCR, and TCRdb holds only the in-frame ones, with some missing. Among tens of thousands of clones listed, approximately 72% were seen once. This TCR derives from an adult with an advanced solid tumor such as melanoma, head and neck, liver or kidney cancer. The sequences come from CD4+ or CD8+ T cells sorted from blood, collected in a trial of the OX40 agonist ivuxolimab.

CDR3 residues: CASSLGPGGEQYF. The DNA for the CDR3 is TGTGCCAGCAGCTTAGGCCCGGGCGGCGAGCAGTACTTC. The chain uses TRBV11-3 and TRBJ2-7; D is undetermined. The ends were cut back, 1 base at V and 6 bases at J, with 10 bases in the middle. The germline V gene has CDR1 SGHNT and CDR2 YENEEA. The CDR3 runs to 13 residues.